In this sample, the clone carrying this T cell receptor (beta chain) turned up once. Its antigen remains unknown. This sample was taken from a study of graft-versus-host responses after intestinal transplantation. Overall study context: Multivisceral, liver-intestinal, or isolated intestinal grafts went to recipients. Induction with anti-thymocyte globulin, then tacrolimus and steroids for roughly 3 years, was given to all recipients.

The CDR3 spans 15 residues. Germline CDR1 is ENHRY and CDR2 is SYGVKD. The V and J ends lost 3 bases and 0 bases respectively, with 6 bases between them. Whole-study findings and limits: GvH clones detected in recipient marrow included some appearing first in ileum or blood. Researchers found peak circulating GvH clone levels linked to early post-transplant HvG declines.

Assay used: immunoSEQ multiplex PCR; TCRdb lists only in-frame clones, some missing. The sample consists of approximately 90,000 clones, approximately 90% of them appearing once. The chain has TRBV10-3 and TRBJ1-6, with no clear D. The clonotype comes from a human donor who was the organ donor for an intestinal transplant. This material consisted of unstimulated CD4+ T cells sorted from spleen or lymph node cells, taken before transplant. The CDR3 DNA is TGTGCCATCAGTGAAGCCGGCTCCTATAATTCACCCCTCCACTTT. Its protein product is CAISEAGSYNSPLHF.